This TCR beta chain was recorded in a study of blood T cell repertoires in COVID-19. Overall study: Spain, Italy and the United States supplied samples that represented acute and convalescent COVID-19. T cells, B-cell-depleted T cells, or PBMCs supplied cDNA or gDNA.

The CDR3 runs 20 residues. Germline loops: CDR1 MGHRA, CDR2 YSYEKL. V dropped 0 bases and J dropped 4 bases, with 22 bases sitting between them. In this sample, this clone turned up once. Authors' processing steps: Amplifying reference gene primers gave estimates of nucleated cell counts. Sequenced by immunoSEQ multiplex PCR; TCRdb stores in-frame clones only, minus some. V, J and clone size are taken as reported in that table, and D and trimming were inferred from the DNA itself. Counted here are about 52,000 clones, about nine tenths occurring once; the ten biggest clones make up around 13%. This clonotype was sampled from a man in his sixties or seventies with acute or convalescent COVID-19. Sequencing was carried out using peripheral blood. The chain links TRBV4-1 to TRBJ2-6; TRBD1 might be the D (5 bases). CDR3: CASSQDRWTSRFSGANVLTF. Written as DNA, the CDR3 is TGCGCCAGCAGCCAAGACCGATGGACATCAAGGTTTTCCGGGGCCAACGTCCTGACTTTC.